The present entry profiles one TCR beta chain with its context. Its antigen is still unknown. The sample comes from a study of a mutant IDH1 vaccine in newly diagnosed glioma. V was pared by 2 bases and J by 0 bases, with 11 bases between. CDR1 and CDR2 from the germline V gene are KGHSH and LQKENI. The CDR3 totals 16 residues. The method was immunoSEQ multiplex PCR; TCRdb's version includes in-frame clones alone and lacks a portion of them. The data contain 35,000 to 45,000 clones, about four fifths of them singletons. Time point specified: week 23, last vaccination. In the vaccine, a single dose held 300 ug of the mutant IDH1 20-mer peptide, along with topical imiquimod.

The receptor's source is a woman aged 40-49 years with glioma. Some clones in this sample may be carry-over from other donors' samples. The material was PBMCs, obtained from a glioma patient whose treatment included an IDH1 peptide vaccine. V gene TRBV18 combines with J gene TRBJ1-3, with TRBD1 as a possible D gene (5 bases). The CDR3 loop reads CASSPYPGHSGNTIYF. The CDR3 nucleotides read TGTGCCAGCTCACCATACCCCGGACACTCTGGAAACACCATATATTTT. The full variable domain, completed using reference TRBV18 and TRBJ1-3, is NAGVMQNPRHLVRRRGQEARLRCSPMKGHSHVYWYRQLPEEGLKFMVYLQKENIIDESGMPKERFSAEFPKEGPSILRIQQVVRGDSAAYFCASSPYPGHSGNTIYFGEGSWLTVV.